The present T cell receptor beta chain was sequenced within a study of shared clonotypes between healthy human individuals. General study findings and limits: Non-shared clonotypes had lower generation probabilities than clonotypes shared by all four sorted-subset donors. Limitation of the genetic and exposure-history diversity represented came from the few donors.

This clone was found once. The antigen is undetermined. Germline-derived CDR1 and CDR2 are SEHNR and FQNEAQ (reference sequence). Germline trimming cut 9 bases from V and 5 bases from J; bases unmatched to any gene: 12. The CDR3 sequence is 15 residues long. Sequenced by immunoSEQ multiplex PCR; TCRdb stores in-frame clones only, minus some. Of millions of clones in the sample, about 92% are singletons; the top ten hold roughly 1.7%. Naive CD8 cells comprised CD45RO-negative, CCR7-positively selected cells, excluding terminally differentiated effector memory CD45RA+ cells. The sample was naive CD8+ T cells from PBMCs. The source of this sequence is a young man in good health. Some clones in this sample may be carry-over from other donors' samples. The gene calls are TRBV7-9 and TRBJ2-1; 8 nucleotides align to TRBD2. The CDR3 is CASTEAGGSHNEQFF. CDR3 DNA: TGTGCCAGTACAGAGGCGGGAGGTTCCCACAATGAGCAGTTCTTC.